A single T cell receptor beta chain is shown here with its context. Its antigen is undetermined. PCR involved 60 Vbeta and 13 Jbeta primers. Assay used: immunoSEQ multiplex PCR; TCRdb lists only in-frame clones, some missing. The sample shows about 130,000 clones, around 83% of them seen only once. This sample is part of a study of cytomegalovirus exposure and HLA in healthy donors. Donors in the study were healthy people who gave bone marrow. Study-wide findings and caveats: DRB1 showed the most TCR associations and HLA-C the fewest in a later analysis, as rates varied by HLA locus. Researchers reportedly found TCR beta sequences accurately predicted most subjects' HLA-A and HLA-B alleles. Despite most TCR sequences being rare, some public TCRs occurred in many donors.

The sequence derives from a girl aged 2 to 9 in good health and CMV-seronegative. Sequencing input: PBMCs.

This chain's CDR3 is CASSGGMVTGELFF. The CDR3 bases are TGTGCCAGTAGTGGGGGGATGGTAACCGGGGAGCTGTTTTTT. V and J are TRBV19 and TRBJ2-2, with D perhaps matching TRBD2 (6 bases). The CDR3 totals 14 residues. Per the germline V gene, CDR1 is LNHDA and CDR2 is SQIVND (reference sequence). V was shortened by 5 bases and J by 5 bases, with 12 bases between the two germline ends.